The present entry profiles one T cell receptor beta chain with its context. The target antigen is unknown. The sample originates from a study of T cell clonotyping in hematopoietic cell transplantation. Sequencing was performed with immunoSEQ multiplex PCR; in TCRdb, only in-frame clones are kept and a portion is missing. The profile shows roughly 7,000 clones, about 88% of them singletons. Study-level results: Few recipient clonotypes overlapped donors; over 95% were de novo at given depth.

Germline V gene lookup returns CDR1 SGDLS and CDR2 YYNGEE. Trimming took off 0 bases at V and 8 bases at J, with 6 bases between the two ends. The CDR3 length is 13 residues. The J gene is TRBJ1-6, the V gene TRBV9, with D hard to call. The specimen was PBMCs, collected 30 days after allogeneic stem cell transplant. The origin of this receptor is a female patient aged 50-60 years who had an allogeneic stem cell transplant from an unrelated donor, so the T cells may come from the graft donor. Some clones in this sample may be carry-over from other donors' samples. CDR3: CASSVGDHSPLHF. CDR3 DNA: TGTGCCAGCAGCGTAGGGGATCATTCACCCCTCCACTTT. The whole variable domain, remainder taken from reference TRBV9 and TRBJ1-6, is DSGVTQTPKHLITATGQRVTLRCSPRSGDLSVYWYQQSLDQGLQFLIQYYNGEERAKGNILERFSAQQFPDLHSELNLSSLELGDSALYFCASSVGDHSPLHFGNGTRLTVT.